The sequence of this T cell receptor beta chain was determined in a study of blood T cell repertoires in COVID-19 (dated by TCRdb to about 2020). With regard to the full study: The collaborator samples originated in the United States, Italy and Spain and spanned the acute and convalescent phases of COVID-19. The prospective study material was composed of cDNA or gDNA derived from T cells, B-cell-depleted T cells, or PBMCs. Deeply sampled blood TCRbeta repertoires from subjects exposed to, actively infected with, or recovered from COVID-19 were included in the dataset. A freely available public database, intended as a resource for researchers studying the immune response to SARS-CoV-2, is where the repertoires were released. Samples came from the ongoing ImmuneRACE study (first 160 participants) plus 1,254 subjects from 6 global collaborators. Nearly every sample came with metadata listing a de-identified subject ID, COVID-19 status, age in years and sex. Where available, HLA class I and class II types were taken from metadata supplied by the sample provider and were not determined by assay-based typing.

The immunoSEQ Assay, a bias-controlled multiplex PCR, was used to amplify TCRbeta CDR3 regions from genomic DNA. Per the source publication's procedure: The number of nucleated cells in each sample was estimated from the amplification of reference gene primers within the assay. To quantify the absolute abundance of each unique TCRbeta CDR3 rearrangement, sequence reads were collapsed and filtered. For each sample, productive Simpson clonality was calculated as the square root of Simpson's diversity index across productive rearrangements. Imported from immuneACCESS, the table was reduced by TCRdb to in-frame sequences with V and J called. These copies leave out some clones; in studies compared against another copy, an unresolved V gene accounts for under half, and the cause of the remainder is not known. D and trimming come from the DNA, and the V and J calls and clone size come from that table. Here the sample has roughly 300,000 clones; about 88% occur a single time. Of the sample, roughly 1.5% is held by the ten largest clones.

Concerning this clone itself: Its antigen is unknown. Qualities for individual bases were not recorded, and no much larger clone is one base off.

One collaborating source in Seattle enrolled patients during active infection and followed them longitudinally through the course of disease. Whole blood was collected in K2EDTA tubes by collaborating institutions according to the institutions' own protocols. Collaborator samples were shipped for TCRbeta analysis as frozen whole blood, isolated PBMCs, or DNA extracted from either sample type. What the research found in general, with its limitations: The amount of clinical and demographic metadata varied by source and participant and was provided uncurated.

The germline V gene (reference sequence) supplies CDR1 GTSNPN and CDR2 SVGIG. The germline V and J ends show losses of 5 bases and 5 bases respectively, and no gene match explains 7 bases of the junction. The CDR3 covers 13 residues, taking in both the cysteine and the phenylalanine. Only the CDR3 portion is preserved as DNA: 39 bases, with reading frame beginning at the first base. This receptor was taken from a human donor with COVID-19, enrolled during active disease. The donor label of this sample is uncertain. The sequence is built from TRBV30 and TRBJ1-2; TRBD1 lines up with 8 middle nucleotides. Sequencing input: peripheral blood. The CDR3 corresponds to CAWGDRPSYGYTF. The nucleotides read TGTGCCTGGGGGGACAGGCCGTCTTATGGCTACACCTTC.